The rows below give T cell receptor beta chains drawn from one sample of a study of shared clonotypes between healthy human individuals. Generated by immunoSEQ multiplex PCR, the TCRdb table keeps only in-frame clones and is missing some. The table includes about 2.3 million clones, less than 95% detected once. Sequences were obtained from naive CD4+ T cells from PBMCs. The source of these receptors is a man between 18 and 35 years old in good health. Some clones in this sample may be carry-over from other donors' samples. CDR3s include the opening cysteine and the closing phenylalanine or tryptophan. A D gene is named only where the DNA matches it firmly.

TRBV5-4	TRBJ2-7	TRBD1	CASSSDRDAYEQYF	TGTGCCAGCAGCTCGGACAGGGATGCCTACGAGCAGTACTTC
TRBV5-1	TRBJ2-2	TRBD2	CASSRTSGNTGELFF	TGCGCCAGCAGCAGGACTAGCGGCAACACCGGGGAGCTGTTTTTT
TRBV4-2	TRBJ1-5	NA	CASSPGIRDQPQHF	TGTGCCAGCAGCCCCGGGATTCGAGATCAGCCCCAGCATTTT
TRBV4-2	TRBJ2-2	NA	CASSPTSLYTGELFF	TGTGCCAGCAGCCCTACTAGCCTTTACACCGGGGAGCTGTTTTTT
TRBV7-9	TRBJ1-2	NA	CASSSPASRQGYTF	TGTGCCAGCAGCTCTCCCGCCTCCAGGCAGGGCTACACCTTC
TRBV19	TRBJ2-2	NA	CASSIIGNQNTGELFF	TGTGCCAGTAGTATTATCGGGAATCAGAACACCGGGGAGCTGTTTTTT
TRBV28	TRBJ1-1	NA	CATSTGNTEAFF	TGTGCCACTTCTACGGGGAACACTGAAGCTTTCTTT
TRBV6-1	TRBJ1-4	NA	CASSEERTAGRLFF	TGTGCCAGCAGTGAAGAAAGGACGGCGGGGAGACTGTTTTTT
TRBV5-1	TRBJ2-5	TRBD1	CASSLSPGGGETQYF	TGCGCCAGCAGCTTATCCCCAGGGGGTGGAGAGACCCAGTACTTC
TRBV18	TRBJ2-7	NA	CASSPGTTSYEQYF	TGTGCCAGCTCACCCGGAACCACCTCCTACGAGCAGTACTTC